This T cell receptor beta chain derives from a study of cytomegalovirus exposure and HLA in healthy donors. Study results and caveats: It was found in a later analysis that first-cohort TCR clusters tended to co-occur in the 120 validation repertoires. There were some public TCRs occurring in many donors, but most TCR sequences were rare.

Profiled with immunoSEQ multiplex PCR; TCRdb holds only in-frame clones, not every one. The sample carries about 160,000 clones, about 86% recorded once. With regard to this clone: Its antigen remains unidentified.

Germline V gene sequence: CDR1 MNHNS, CDR2 SASEGT. V was cut by 2 bases and J by 4 bases, with 8 bases left in between. The CDR3 covers 13 residues. Sequenced input: PBMCs. This sequence originates from a woman younger than 45 in good health and CMV-seronegative. The chain employs TRBV6-1 and TRBJ1-1, with D uncertain. The CDR3 sequence: CASSEQATTEAFF. CDR3 DNA: TGTGCCAGCAGTGAACAGGCAACCACTGAAGCTTTCTTT.